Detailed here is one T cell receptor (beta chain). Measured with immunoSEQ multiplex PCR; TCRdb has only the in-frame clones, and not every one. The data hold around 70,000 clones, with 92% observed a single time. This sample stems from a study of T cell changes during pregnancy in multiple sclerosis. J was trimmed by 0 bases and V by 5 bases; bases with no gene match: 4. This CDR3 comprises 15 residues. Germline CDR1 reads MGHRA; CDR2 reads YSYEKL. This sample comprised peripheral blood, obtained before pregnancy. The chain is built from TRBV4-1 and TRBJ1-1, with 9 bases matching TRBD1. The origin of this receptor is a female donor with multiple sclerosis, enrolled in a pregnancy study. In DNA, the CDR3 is TGCGCCAGCAGCACTCGACAGGGGGTGAACACTGAAGCTTTCTTT. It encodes CASSTRQGVNTEAFF.